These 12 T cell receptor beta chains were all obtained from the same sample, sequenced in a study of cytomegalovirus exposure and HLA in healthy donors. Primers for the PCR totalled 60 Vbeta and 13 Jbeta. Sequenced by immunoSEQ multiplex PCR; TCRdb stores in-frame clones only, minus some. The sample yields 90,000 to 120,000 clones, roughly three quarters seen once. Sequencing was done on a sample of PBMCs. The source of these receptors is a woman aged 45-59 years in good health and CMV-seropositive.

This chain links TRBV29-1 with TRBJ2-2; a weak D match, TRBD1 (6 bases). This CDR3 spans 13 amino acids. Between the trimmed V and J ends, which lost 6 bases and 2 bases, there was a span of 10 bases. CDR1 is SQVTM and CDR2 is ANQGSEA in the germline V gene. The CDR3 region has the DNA TGCAGCGTAGTGACAGGAAACACCGGGGAGCTGTTTTTT. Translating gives CSVVTGNTGELFF.

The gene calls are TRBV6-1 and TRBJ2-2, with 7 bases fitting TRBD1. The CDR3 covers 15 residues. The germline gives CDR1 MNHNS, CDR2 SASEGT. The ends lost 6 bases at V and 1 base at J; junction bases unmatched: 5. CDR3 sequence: CASRFRQGNTGELFF. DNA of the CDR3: TGTGCCAGCAGGTTCCGACAGGGGAACACCGGGGAGCTGTTTTTT.

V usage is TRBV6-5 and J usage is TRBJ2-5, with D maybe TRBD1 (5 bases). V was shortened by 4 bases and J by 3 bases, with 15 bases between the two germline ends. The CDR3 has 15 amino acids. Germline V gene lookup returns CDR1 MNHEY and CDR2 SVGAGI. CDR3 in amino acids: CASSSPTQAEETQYF. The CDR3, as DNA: TGTGCCAGCAGTTCTCCGACACAGGCTGAAGAGACCCAGTACTTC.

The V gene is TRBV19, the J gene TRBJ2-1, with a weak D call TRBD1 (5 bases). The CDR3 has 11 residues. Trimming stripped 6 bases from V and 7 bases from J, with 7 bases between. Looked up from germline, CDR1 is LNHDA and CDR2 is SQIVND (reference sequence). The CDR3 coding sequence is TGTGCCAGTAGCCGGACAAATGAGCAGTTCTTC. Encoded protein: CASSRTNEQFF. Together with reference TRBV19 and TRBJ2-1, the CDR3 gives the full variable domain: DGGITQSPKYLFRKEGQNVTLSCEQNLNHDAMYWYRQDPGQGLRLIYYSQIVNDFQKGDIAEGYSVSREKKESFPLTVTSAQKNPTAFYLCASSRTNEQFFGPGTRLTVL.

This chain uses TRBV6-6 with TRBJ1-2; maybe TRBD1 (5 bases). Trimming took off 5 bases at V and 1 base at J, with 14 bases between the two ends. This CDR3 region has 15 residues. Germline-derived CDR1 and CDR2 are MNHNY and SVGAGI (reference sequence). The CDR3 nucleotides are TGTGCCAGCAGTGACCGTGACAGACTTAACTATGGCTACACCTTC. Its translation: CASSDRDRLNYGYTF.

The CDR3 is CASSAGDRGHGYTF. In DNA form, the CDR3 reads TGTGCCAGCAGCGCTGGGGACAGGGGGCATGGCTACACCTTC. The chain uses TRBV7-9 and TRBJ1-2; the match to TRBD1 covers 12 bases. Trimming at V came to 5 bases and at J to 6 bases, leaving 4 bases not matched to a gene. The V gene's germline CDR1 is SEHNR and CDR2 FQNEAQ (reference sequence). The CDR3 sequence is 14 residues long.

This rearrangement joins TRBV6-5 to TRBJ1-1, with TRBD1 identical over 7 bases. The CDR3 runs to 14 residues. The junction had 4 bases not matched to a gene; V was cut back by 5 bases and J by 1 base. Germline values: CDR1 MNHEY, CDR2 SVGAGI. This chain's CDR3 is CASSAHRGNTEAFF. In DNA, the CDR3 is TGTGCCAGCAGTGCCCACAGGGGGAACACTGAAGCTTTCTTT.

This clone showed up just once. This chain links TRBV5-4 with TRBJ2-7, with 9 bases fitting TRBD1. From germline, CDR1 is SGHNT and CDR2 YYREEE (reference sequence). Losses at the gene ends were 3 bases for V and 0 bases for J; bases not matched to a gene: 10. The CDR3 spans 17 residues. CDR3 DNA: TGTGCCAGCAGCTCCTCTTCTTGGACAGGGGTCTCCTACGAGCAGTACTTC. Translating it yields CASSSSSWTGVSYEQYF.

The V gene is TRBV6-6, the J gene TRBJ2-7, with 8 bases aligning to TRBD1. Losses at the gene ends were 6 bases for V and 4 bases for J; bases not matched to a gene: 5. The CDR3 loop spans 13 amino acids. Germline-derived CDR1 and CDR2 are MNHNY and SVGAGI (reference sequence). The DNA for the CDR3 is TGTGCCAGCAGCAGACAGGGGACGTACGAGCAGTACTTC. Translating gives CASSRQGTYEQYF.

The CDR3 sequence: CASSQGQTSTNEKLFF. In nucleotides, the CDR3 is TGTGCCAGCAGTCAGGGGCAGACCTCAACTAATGAAAAACTGTTTTTT. V and J are TRBV5-5 and TRBJ1-4; D is possibly TRBD1 (6 bases). The V and J ends lost 5 bases and 0 bases respectively, with 14 bases between them. CDR3 length: 16 amino acids. The germline gives CDR1 SGHKS, CDR2 YYEKEE (reference sequence).

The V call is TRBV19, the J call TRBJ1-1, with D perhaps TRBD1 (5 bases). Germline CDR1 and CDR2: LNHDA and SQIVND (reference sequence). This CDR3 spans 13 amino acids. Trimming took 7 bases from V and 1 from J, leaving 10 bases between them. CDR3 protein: CASTPGWNTEAFF. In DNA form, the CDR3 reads TGTGCCAGTACGCCAGGGTGGAACACTGAAGCTTTCTTT.

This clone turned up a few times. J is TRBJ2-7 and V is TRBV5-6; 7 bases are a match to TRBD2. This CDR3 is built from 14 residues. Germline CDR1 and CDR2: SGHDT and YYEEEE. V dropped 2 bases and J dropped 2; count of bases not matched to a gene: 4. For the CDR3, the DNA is TGTGCCAGCAGCTTTGCAGGGAGGGCCTACGAGCAGTACTTC. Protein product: CASSFAGRAYEQYF.